The clone carrying this TCR beta chain has at least ten counts. The data stem from a study of read filtering for tumor transcriptome and immune sequencing. This library used roughly 0.4 ug RNA and molecular barcoded adaptors spanning alpha/delta and beta/gamma chains. MiXCR was run by TCRdb on the reads, yielding one entry per CDR3 protein. The repertoire holds roughly 130,000 distinct CDR3 sequences, with under 15% as singletons. The TCR originated in a donor aged 40 or older with multiple myeloma. Sequenced: a population of CD138-negative cells sorted from bone marrow.

CDR3 bases: TGCAGTGCTAGGACCGCTCGCCGCTCTGGAAACACCATATATTTT. It encodes CSARTARRSGNTIYF. This chain uses TRBV20-1 with TRBJ1-3; the D is unclear. The CDR3 has 15 amino acids. CDR1 and CDR2 (germline): DFQATT, SNEGSKA (reference sequence). The V and J ends lost 3 bases and 0 bases respectively, with 12 bases between them.